The T cell receptor beta chain described here comes from a study of a mutant IDH1 vaccine in newly diagnosed glioma. The germline V gene has CDR1 SEHNR and CDR2 FQNEAQ (reference sequence). Trimming stripped 6 bases from V and 3 bases from J, with 12 bases between. This CDR3 region has 14 residues. Using immunoSEQ multiplex PCR, the repertoire was profiled, and TCRdb retains in-frame clones only, with some absent. The table lists approximately 36,000 clones, around nine tenths of them singletons. Described time point: baseline, week 1 (first vaccination visit). Treatment noted: pre-vaccination baseline after standard-of-care therapy.

The chain is built from TRBV7-9 and TRBJ2-1; D possibly corresponds to TRBD2 (6 bases). This receptor was taken from a man between 18 and 29 years old with glioma. Sequenced material: PBMCs, taken from a glioma patient treated with radiotherapy, temozolomide or both. CDR3 sequence reads: CASSRDSNYNEQFF. In DNA, the CDR3 is TGTGCCAGCAGTCGGGACTCCAACTACAATGAGCAGTTCTTC.